This passage covers 10 T cell receptor beta chains from one sample sequenced in a study of blood T cell repertoires in COVID-19. Generated by immunoSEQ multiplex PCR, the TCRdb table keeps only in-frame clones and is missing some. The table includes 310,000 or so clones, approximately 88% detected once. Sequenced sample: PBMCs or T cells enriched from blood (not recorded which). These receptor sequences come from a woman aged 18 to 35 who had recovered from COVID-19.

The chain combines TRBV24-1 with TRBJ1-2, with 8 bases aligning to TRBD1. J was trimmed by 3 bases and V by 2 bases; bases with no gene match: 7. CDR3 length: 16 amino acids. Germline CDR1 KGHDR, CDR2 SFDVKD. The chain's CDR3 is CATSDSRGRLDYGYTF. The CDR3 bases are TGTGCCACCAGTGATTCCAGGGGGCGCTTAGACTATGGCTACACCTTC.

This sequence joins TRBV4-1 and TRBJ2-3, with TRBD2 matching 11 bases. Germline V gene lookup returns CDR1 MGHRA and CDR2 YSYEKL. The CDR3 runs to 16 residues. The V segment lost 2 bases and the J segment 2 bases; nucleotides outside the gene matches: 3. The DNA of the CDR3 is TGCGCCAGCAGCCAACGACTAGCGGGGATCACAGATACGCAGTATTTT. It codes for CASSQRLAGITDTQYF.

V usage is TRBV11-3 and J usage is TRBJ2-1; D gene ambiguous. V was clipped by 1 base and J by 6 bases, with 4 bases between them. CDR3 length: 12 amino acids. The V gene's germline CDR1 is SGHNT and CDR2 YENEEA. CDR3 DNA: TGTGCCAGCAGCTTAGGACTCAATGAGCAGTTCTTC. Protein: CASSLGLNEQFF.

This clone was recorded once. The chain recombines TRBV19 with TRBJ2-7; 10 bases map to TRBD1. Germline CDR1 reads LNHDA; CDR2 reads SQIVND (reference sequence). The CDR3 loop spans 13 amino acids. Losses at the gene ends were 5 bases for V and 6 bases for J; bases not matched to a gene: 4. CDR3 DNA: TGTGCCAGTAGTTCAGGGACAGGGGCCGAGCAGTACTTC. Amino acid sequence: CASSSGTGAEQYF.

The CDR3 loop reads CASSLLLAGELFF. CDR3 in DNA: TGTGCCAGCAGCTTACTTCTCGCCGGGGAGCTGTTTTTT. The chain carries TRBV7-3 and TRBJ2-2; D is unresolved. Looked up from germline, CDR1 is SGHTA and CDR2 is FQGTGA. This CDR3 has 13 amino acids. Trimming removed 2 bases at V and 6 bases at J, with 7 bases between.

The rearrangement joins TRBV10-3 to TRBJ2-7, with 11 positions matching TRBD1. This CDR3 has 13 amino acids. The germline gives CDR1 ENHRY, CDR2 SYGVKD. V gave up 10 bases and J gave up 7 bases; unmatched junction bases: 9. For the CDR3, the DNA is TGTGCCACCCTCGGGACAGGGGGTTGGGAGCAGTACTTC. Translating gives CATLGTGGWEQYF.

J is TRBJ2-2 and V is TRBV6-5; TRBD2 matches 9 bases. Losses at the gene ends were 0 bases for V and 6 bases for J; bases not matched to a gene: 5. In germline, CDR1 is MNHEY, CDR2 SVGAGI. This CDR3 is 16 amino acids long. CDR3: CASSYSGSGGAGELFF. The CDR3 coding sequence is TGTGCCAGCAGTTACTCGGGTAGCGGGGGAGCCGGGGAGCTGTTTTTT.

The CDR3 loop reads CASSGATNEKLFF. CDR3 DNA: TGTGCCAGCTCAGGGGCAACTAATGAAAAACTGTTTTTT. The gene calls are TRBV7-8 and TRBJ1-4; the D gene is possibly TRBD1 (6 bases). This CDR3 contains 13 residues. Per germline, CDR1 SGHVS and CDR2 FQNEAQ. Trimming stripped 8 bases from V and 0 bases from J, with 7 bases between.

The chain employs TRBV4-3 and TRBJ1-2; D unresolved. The V gene's germline CDR1 is LGHNA and CDR2 YSLEER. This CDR3 has 16 amino acids. Between the trimmed V and J ends, which lost 0 bases and 5 bases, there was a span of 16 bases. The CDR3 is CASSQDLASLLYGYTF. In DNA, the CDR3 is TGCGCCAGCAGCCAAGACCTAGCTAGTTTGCTTTATGGCTACACCTTC.

The rearrangement joins TRBV11-3 to TRBJ2-2; TRBD2 might be the D (5 bases). Deletions cut 5 bases from V and 3 bases from J, with 16 bases between. The CDR3 is 16 amino acids. Germline V gene data show CDR1 as SGHNT and CDR2 as YENEEA. CDR3 coding DNA: TGTGCCAGCAGCCCCACAGCGGTAACCTACACCGGGGAGCTGTTTTTT. Translating gives CASSPTAVTYTGELFF.